This T cell receptor (beta chain) stems from a study of OX40 agonist ivuxolimab in advanced cancers. This CDR3 is built from 18 residues. In germline, CDR1 is ENHRY, CDR2 SYGVKD. V was clipped by 5 bases and J by 2 bases; unmatched bases: 14. In its sample, this clone was seen once. What it binds is unknown. The data were produced by immunoSEQ multiplex PCR, yet TCRdb's version contains in-frame clones alone and is incomplete. The sample lists tens of thousands of clones, around 84% occurring once. The study, taken as a whole, reports: The study did not work out the antigen specificity of the expanded peripheral T cells. CD8+ T cells (on average) carried more expanded clones than CD4+ T cells.

The origin of this receptor is an adult with an advanced solid tumor such as melanoma, head and neck, liver or kidney cancer. This specimen consisted of CD4+ or CD8+ T cells sorted from blood, obtained in a trial of the OX40 agonist ivuxolimab. The chain uses TRBV10-3 and TRBJ1-2, with 10 positions matching TRBD1. As DNA, the CDR3 is TGTGCCATCAGTCTCACCACTTCCGGGACAGGGGTAAACTATGGCTACACCTTC. Encoded protein: CAISLTTSGTGVNYGYTF.